This is a list of T cell receptor beta chains from one sample in a study of cytomegalovirus exposure and HLA in healthy donors. Assay used: immunoSEQ multiplex PCR; TCRdb lists only in-frame clones, some missing. The data show approximately 120,000 clones, roughly 80% seen once. Sequences were obtained from PBMCs. The receptors derive from a female donor in good health and CMV-seronegative. CDR3s include the opening cysteine and the closing phenylalanine or tryptophan. A D gene is named only where the DNA matches it firmly. Size is stated for part of the rows, as once, few or many counts, or as a class when the clone is expanded.

TRBJ2-1 TRBV30 NA 13 NA TGTGCCTGGAGTTGGGCTAGCGAGGGTGAGCAGTTCTTC CAWSWASEGEQFF
TRBJ1-5 TRBV5-4 NA 16 NA TGTGCCAGCAGCCAAGATTTTGGGCAGGGCCGTCAGCCCCAGCATTTT CASSQDFGQGRQPQHF
TRBJ2-5 TRBV5-6 TRBD2 15 NA TGTGCCAGCAGCTTGAGCGGGGGGGAACAAGAGACCCAGTACTTC CASSLSGGEQETQYF
TRBJ2-7 TRBV6-6 TRBD1 16 NA TGTGCCAGCAGCCCGGGCCGACAGGGGGCGCCCCACGAGCAGTACTTC CASSPGRQGAPHEQYF
TRBJ1-2 TRBV16 NA 12 NA TGTGCCAGCAGCCAATCCGTTGTTGGCTACACCTTC CASSQSVVGYTF
TRBJ1-2 TRBV9 NA 14 NA TGTGCCAGCAGCGTAGTGTCAGGGCCCTATGGCTACACCTTC CASSVVSGPYGYTF
TRBJ1-1 TRBV5-1 NA 16 NA TGCGCCAGCAGCTCCCGATTAAATACAGTGAACACTGAAGCTTTCTTT CASSSRLNTVNTEAFF
TRBJ1-1 TRBV6-5 NA 14 few TGTGCCAGCAGTTTTGGCAGGGGTAGAACTGAAGCTTTCTTT CASSFGRGRTEAFF
TRBJ2-1 TRBV6-1 TRBD2 15 once TGTGCCAGCAGTCACCCGGGGGGGGCCTTGAATGAGCAGTTCTTC CASSHPGGALNEQFF
TRBJ2-7 TRBV29-1 NA 11 NA TGCAGCGTATCTCTTCTCTACGAGCAGTACTTC CSVSLLYEQYF
TRBJ2-3 TRBV7-9 NA 14 NA TGTGCCAGCAGCTTGGTACTAGACGGGGATACGCAGTATTTT CASSLVLDGDTQYF
TRBJ1-1 TRBV11-2 NA 17 NA TGTGCCAGCAGCTGGGGCGGTTGGCAGCGTGACAACACTGAAGCTTTCTTT CASSWGGWQRDNTEAFF
TRBJ2-7 TRBV4-1 NA 14 few TGCGCCAGCAGCCAAGTGGGCCAGGCCTACGAGCAGTACTTC CASSQVGQAYEQYF
TRBJ2-1 TRBV11-2 NA 14 NA TGTGCCAGCAGCCTGGGACTGGAAGGGGTCGAGCAGTTCTTC CASSLGLEGVEQFF
TRBJ1-1 TRBV4-3 NA 16 NA TGCGCCAGCAGCCAAGTCTACAAGGGGTTGAACACTGAAGCTTTCTTT CASSQVYKGLNTEAFF
TRBJ1-1 TRBV5-1 NA 13 NA TGCGCCAGCTTTCCAACAGGGAAGCCTGAAGCTTTCTTT CASFPTGKPEAFF
TRBJ2-3 TRBV9 TRBD2 16 NA TGTGCCAGCAGCGGACTAGCGGGGGGGCGGATAGATACGCAGTATTTT CASSGLAGGRIDTQYF
TRBJ2-2 TRBV15 TRBD1 17 NA TGTGCCACCAGCAGAGATTCAGGGGGCGCTGGGACCGGGGAGCTGTTTTTT CATSRDSGGAGTGELFF
TRBJ2-1 TRBV2 NA 12 NA TGTGCCAGCAGTACACACAGTGGAGAGCAGTTCTTC CASSTHSGEQFF
TRBJ2-7 TRBV4-1 TRBD2 16 NA TGCGCCAGCAGCCTCAGCCATCCTGCGGGGGTCTACGAGCAGTACTTC CASSLSHPAGVYEQYF
TRBJ2-1 TRBV5-6 TRBD2 16 NA TGTGCCAGCAGCTTGGGTGATAGCGGGGGGGCCGGTGAGCAGTTCTTC CASSLGDSGGAGEQFF
TRBJ1-5 TRBV6-5 NA 13 NA TGTGCCAGCAGTTATGGAGCAAATCAGCCCCAGCATTTT CASSYGANQPQHF
TRBJ1-1 TRBV7-9 NA 13 NA TGTGCCAGCAGAAGTACCGGGAACACTGAAGCTTTCTTT CASRSTGNTEAFF
TRBJ1-2 TRBV11-2 NA 15 NA TGTGCCAGCAGCTTAGCCAACCCCGGGGGGAATGGCTACACCTTC CASSLANPGGNGYTF
TRBJ2-3 TRBV7-9 TRBD2 16 NA TGTGCCAGCAGCCCCCCTGGGGGGGGAGTCACAGATACGCAGTATTTT CASSPPGGGVTDTQYF
TRBJ1-5 TRBV6-5 TRBD1 15 few TGTGCCAGCAGTATAGACAGGGGAGTCAATCAGCCCCAGCATTTT CASSIDRGVNQPQHF
TRBJ2-1 TRBV5-1 TRBD2 14 NA TGCGCCAGCGGGGGGGGTCACATCTACAATGAGCAGTTCTTC CASGGGHIYNEQFF
TRBJ2-1 TRBV7-9 TRBD2 18 NA TGTGCCAGCAGCAAGGGACTAGCGGGGGGGAAGAACAACAATGAGCAGTTCTTC CASSKGLAGGKNNNEQFF
TRBJ1-1 TRBV6-5 NA 15 NA TGTGCCAGCAGTTACTCCAGGGAGGTGAACGCTGAAGCTTTCTTT CASSYSREVNAEAFF
TRBJ2-7 TRBV7-2 NA 12 NA TGTGCCAGCAGCTTAGATTTAGGGGTTCAGTACTTC CASSLDLGVQYF
TRBJ2-1 TRBV5-1 NA 13 NA TGCGCCAGCAGCTTAGGTAGCGACAATGAGCAGTTCTTC CASSLGSDNEQFF
TRBJ1-1 TRBV6-5 NA 13 NA TGTGCCGCCGGGGACATGGGGTTCACTGAAGCTTTCTTT CAAGDMGFTEAFF
TRBJ2-1 TRBV7-9 NA 16 NA TGTGCCAGCAGCCCCTTTGGACAGATCCTATACAATGAGCAGTTCTTC CASSPFGQILYNEQFF
TRBJ1-5 TRBV19 TRBD1 14 NA TGTGCCAGTAGTAGAGACAGGGGCGGACAGCCCCAGCATTTT CASSRDRGGQPQHF
TRBJ2-7 TRBV13 NA 14 once TGTGCCAGCAGCATAAACAGAGACACCTACGAGCAGTACTTC CASSINRDTYEQYF
TRBJ2-7 TRBV16 TRBD1 14 NA TGTGCCAGCAGCGGGACAGGGGGTATCTACGAGCAGTACTTC CASSGTGGIYEQYF
TRBJ1-6 TRBV2 TRBD1 15 NA TGTGCCAGCAGTGCGGGACAGGCCACATTTTCACCCCTCCACTTT CASSAGQATFSPLHF